This T cell receptor beta chain was obtained from a study of beta chain features in type 1 diabetes. Study-wide findings and caveats: Compared to healthy donors, patients appeared to have naive, central memory and Treg TCRB repertoires that were more alike. Shortening of TCRB CDR3s, moderate but significant, appeared in all four CD4+ subsets of Type 1 diabetes patients.

CDR1 and CDR2 (germline): MGHRA, YSYEKL. This CDR3 comprises 14 residues. Trimming took 2 bases from V and 3 from J; bases not matched to a gene: 3. Points on this clone: Its antigen remains unknown. The sample carries other DNA sequences with the same CDR3.

Every isolated RNA sample was fully reverse transcribed, so sequencing captured expressed TCRB transcripts. The method was immunoSEQ multiplex PCR; TCRdb's version includes in-frame clones alone and lacks a portion of them. The top ten clones hold about 0.044% of a sample with under 400,000 clones, about 18% of them seen once. This chain connects TRBV4-1 to TRBJ2-7; 8 bases align to TRBD1. The origin of this receptor is a woman younger than 35 in good health. Input material: naive CD4+ T cells from blood. The CDR3 nucleotides are TGCGCCAGCAGCCAACCAGACAGGGGCTACGAGCAGTACTTC. It yields the protein CASSQPDRGYEQYF.